This note documents a single T cell receptor (beta chain) sequence. Its antigen is unknown. The CDR3 has 17 amino acids. CDR1 and CDR2 (germline): SGHRS, YFSETQ. V was clipped by 4 bases and J by 2 bases; unmatched bases: 12. In the PCR, 60 Vbeta and 13 Jbeta primers were used. Using immunoSEQ multiplex PCR, the repertoire was profiled, and TCRdb retains in-frame clones only, with some absent. The sample includes about 82,000 clones, 60% to 80% of them seen just once. The data were obtained in a study of cytomegalovirus exposure and HLA in healthy donors. Study conclusions and caveats: Across HLA loci, a later analysis found differing TCR association rates, with DRB1 most and HLA-C fewest. Later work found most CMV-associated TCR beta chains apparently HLA-restricted.

This clonotype was obtained from a woman aged 50 to 65 in good health and CMV-seropositive. This rearrangement joins TRBV5-1 to TRBJ2-7; 10 positions agree with TRBD1. The sequenced material came from PBMCs. CDR3 loop: CASSRGTGDSGTYEQYF. The CDR3 DNA follows: TGCGCCAGCAGCAGAGGGACAGGGGATAGTGGGACCTACGAGCAGTACTTC. The full variable domain, completed using reference TRBV5-1 and TRBJ2-7, is KAGVTQTPRYLIKTRGQQVTLSCSPISGHRSVSWYQQTPGQGLQFLFEYFSETQRNKGNFPGRFSGRQFSNSRSEMNVSTLELGDSALYLCASSRGTGDSGTYEQYFGPGTRLTVT.